The 27 T cell receptor beta chains below were found in one sample sequenced in a study of blood T cell repertoires in COVID-19 (TCRdb year 2020). The library was built by means of the immunoSEQ multiplex PCR assay. What TCRdb holds here is the immuneACCESS table cut down to in-frame rearrangements. Part of the clones is not present; checked against another copy, under half of the missing clones reflect an unresolved V gene, and the others are unexplained. This sample is represented by 310,000 or so clones; about nine tenths of them were singletons. Of the sample, over 2% falls within the top ten clones. Input material: peripheral blood. The receptors derive from a woman between 25 and 40 years old with COVID-19, enrolled during active disease.

The chain is built from TRBV30 and TRBJ2-1, with 7 bases that match TRBD2. Trimming took 4 bases from V and 7 from J; bases not matched to a gene: 7. CDR3 length: 13 residues. CDR1 and CDR2 (germline): GTSNPN, SVGIG (reference sequence). The CDR3 sequence is CAWKAGLRNEQFF. The CDR3 nucleotides read TGTGCCTGGAAAGCGGGATTAAGGAATGAGCAGTTCTTC.

The V gene is TRBV2, the J gene TRBJ1-1; TRBD1 is a possible D gene (5 bases). The CDR3 sequence is 13 residues long. Per the germline V gene, CDR1 is SNHLY and CDR2 is FYNNEI. The V and J ends lost 9 bases and 4 bases respectively, with 15 bases between them. In DNA, the CDR3 is TGTGCCAGTGTCGGGCCCGGGGGCACTGAAGCTTTCTTT. Translated, it gives CASVGPGGTEAFF.

The CDR3 is CASSVGTGISYEQYF. The DNA of the CDR3 is TGTGCCAGCAGCGTAGGGACAGGCATTTCCTACGAGCAGTACTTC. The V gene is TRBV9, the J gene TRBJ2-7, with 7 bases aligning to TRBD1. The CDR3 consists of 15 residues. After removal of 0 bases from V and 1 base from J, the junction contained 4 bases not matched to a gene. The germline gives CDR1 SGDLS, CDR2 YYNGEE.

The chain recombines TRBV27 with TRBJ2-7; 10 bases fit TRBD2. This CDR3 is 15 amino acids long. Germline-derived CDR1 and CDR2 are MNHEY and SMNVEV (reference sequence). Unmatched junction bases numbered 13, after V lost 8 bases and J lost 6 bases. DNA for the CDR3: TGTGCCAGCGGATACGCCGGGACTAGCGTAACCGAGCAGTACTTC. Translated: CASGYAGTSVTEQYF.

J is TRBJ2-1 and V is TRBV12-3 or TRBV12-4; D gene unclear. The CDR3 contains 13 residues. Trimming cost V 3 bases and J 4 bases, with 7 bases left between them. CDR3 sequence reads: CASSFLPYNEQFF. DNA for the CDR3: TGTGCCAGCAGTTTTCTCCCTTACAATGAGCAGTTCTTC.

The V and J genes are TRBV5-6 and TRBJ1-5; no definite D call. Trimming shortened V by 2 bases and J by 3 bases, and 18 bases separated the two germline ends. The CDR3 length is 17 residues. Germline V CDR1 and CDR2: SGHDT, YYEEEE. The CDR3 loop is CASSLSAGRRNNQPQHF. The CDR3 bases are TGTGCCAGCAGCTTATCTGCGGGCCGGCGGAACAATCAGCCCCAGCATTTT. Variable domain in full (rest from reference TRBV5-6 and TRBJ1-5): DAGVTQSPTHLIKTRGQQVTLRCSPKSGHDTVSWYQQALGQGPQFIFQYYEEEERQRGNFPDRFSGHQFPNYSSELNVNALLLGDSALYLCASSLSAGRRNNQPQHFGDGTRLSIL.

The chain employs TRBV19 and TRBJ1-2, with 7 bases that match TRBD1. This CDR3 is 16 amino acids long. The V and J ends lost 7 bases and 1 base, in that order; junction bases with no gene match: 12. From germline, CDR1 is LNHDA and CDR2 SQIVND (reference sequence). The CDR3 loop reads CASTYSGQALNYGYTF. For the CDR3, the DNA is TGTGCCAGTACCTACTCCGGACAGGCCCTTAACTATGGCTACACCTTC. The full variable domain, with the rest looked up from reference TRBV19 and TRBJ1-2, is DGGITQSPKYLFRKEGQNVTLSCEQNLNHDAMYWYRQDPGQGLRLIYYSQIVNDFQKGDIAEGYSVSREKKESFPLTVTSAQKNPTAFYLCASTYSGQALNYGYTFGSGTRLTVV.

The rearrangement joins TRBV7-2 to TRBJ1-2, with a weak D call TRBD1 (5 bases). Deletions cut 4 bases from V and 4 bases from J, with 16 bases between. This CDR3 has 15 amino acids. The V gene's germline CDR1 is SGHTA and CDR2 FQGNSA. The CDR3 is CASSSSIAGPYGYTF. For the CDR3, the DNA is TGTGCCAGCAGCTCCTCTATAGCAGGGCCCTATGGCTACACCTTC.

CDR3 loop: CAWIEDSTNTEAFF. The CDR3 region has the DNA TGTGCCTGGATTGAGGACAGCACAAACACTGAAGCTTTCTTT. V is TRBV30 and J is TRBJ1-1, with D perhaps matching TRBD1 (6 bases). Germline V gene sequence: CDR1 GTSNPN, CDR2 SVGIG (reference sequence). This CDR3 is built from 14 residues. The V end was cut by 4 bases, the J end by 2 bases, with 14 bases between.

The gene calls are TRBV11-2 and TRBJ1-1, with D maybe TRBD1 (5 bases). CDR3 length: 19 residues. In germline, CDR1 is SGHAT, CDR2 FQNNGV. Trimming pared 4 bases from V and 0 bases from J, leaving 24 bases between. CDR3 protein: CASSSPVSAGPAMNTEAFF. CDR3 nucleotide sequence: TGTGCCAGCAGCTCCCCGGTGTCGGCGGGGCCTGCAATGAACACTGAAGCTTTCTTT.

V is TRBV20-1 and J is TRBJ1-1; tentative D call: TRBD1 (5 bases). CDR3 length equals 15 residues. Trimming shortened V by 3 bases and J by 5 bases, and 19 bases separated the two germline ends. Germline lookup yields CDR1 DFQATT and CDR2 SNEGSKA (reference sequence). The CDR3 region has the DNA TGCAGTGCTAGTCAGGAAACAGGTGTCGGGACTGAAGCTTTCTTT. This sequence encodes CSASQETGVGTEAFF.

This chain links TRBV7-9 with TRBJ2-5; the match to TRBD2 covers 15 bases. Germline V lookup: CDR1 SEHNR, CDR2 FQNEAQ (reference sequence). The trim removed 10 bases at V and 10 bases at J, leaving 13 bases unmatched. There are 15 residues in the CDR3. The CDR3 region is CATRAGLAGGGDQYF. The CDR3 DNA is TGTGCCACCCGCGCAGGACTAGCGGGGGGGGGCGACCAGTACTTC.

V and J are TRBV5-1 and TRBJ2-1, with 9 bases matching TRBD2. V dropped 4 bases and J dropped 2; count of bases not matched to a gene: 1. This CDR3 region has 14 residues. CDR1 and CDR2 from the germline V gene are SGHRS and YFSETQ. CDR3 residues: CASSIAGAYNEQFF. CDR3 coding DNA: TGCGCCAGCAGCATAGCGGGAGCCTACAATGAGCAGTTCTTC.

This chain uses TRBV10-3 with TRBJ1-3; TRBD1 agrees at 7 bases. The CDR3 is made up of 15 amino acids. Per germline, CDR1 ENHRY and CDR2 SYGVKD. V was clipped by 0 bases and J by 2 bases; unmatched bases: 1. The CDR3, as DNA: TGTGCCATCAGTGAGTCGAGGGGGCCTGGAAACACCATATATTTT. This codes for CAISESRGPGNTIYF.

The chain carries TRBV5-1 and TRBJ1-1; D is undetermined. Germline V gene data show CDR1 as SGHRS and CDR2 as YFSETQ. This CDR3 is 12 amino acids long. Between the trimmed V and J ends, which lost 4 bases and 3 bases, there was a span of 7 bases. The CDR3 region is CASSPVDTEAFF. In DNA, the CDR3 is TGCGCCAGCAGCCCGGTCGACACTGAAGCTTTCTTT.

V usage is TRBV5-1 and J usage is TRBJ1-1; TRBD1 matches at 7 bases. V lost 3 bases and J lost 4; bases outside the gene matches: 6. The CDR3 covers 14 residues. The germline V gene encodes CDR1 SGHRS and CDR2 YFSETQ. The CDR3 DNA is TGCGCCAGCAGCTCGAGACAGGGCCTCACTGAAGCTTTCTTT. Translating it yields CASSSRQGLTEAFF.

The chain joins TRBV29-1 to TRBJ2-5; 7 nucleotides agree with TRBD1. Trimming removed 3 bases from V and 11 bases from J; junction bases left unmatched: 6. CDR3 length: 11 residues. From germline, CDR1 is SQVTM and CDR2 ANQGSEA. The CDR3 loop is CSVDLTGFQYF. In nucleotides, the CDR3 is TGCAGCGTTGACCTGACAGGGTTTCAGTACTTC.

This sequence joins TRBV11-2 and TRBJ1-1, with D possibly matching TRBD1 (5 bases). Germline CDR1 SGHAT, CDR2 FQNNGV. The CDR3 runs 15 residues. The V gene lost 4 bases and the J gene lost 3 bases, with 15 bases spanning the gap. CDR3 region: CASSSLQGVYTEAFF. The CDR3 region has the DNA TGTGCCAGCAGCTCCCTTCAGGGTGTCTACACTGAAGCTTTCTTT.

V usage is TRBV5-1 and J usage is TRBJ2-7; 8 bases line up with TRBD1. CDR1 and CDR2 from the germline V gene are SGHRS and YFSETQ. V gave up 4 bases and J gave up 0 bases; unmatched junction bases: 6. There are 15 residues in the CDR3. The CDR3 nucleotides read TGCGCCAGCAGCCTGACAGGGGCGAGCTCCTACGAGCAGTACTTC. Protein: CASSLTGASSYEQYF. Full variable domain (remainder filled in from reference TRBV5-1 and TRBJ2-7): KAGVTQTPRYLIKTRGQQVTLSCSPISGHRSVSWYQQTPGQGLQFLFEYFSETQRNKGNFPGRFSGRQFSNSRSEMNVSTLELGDSALYLCASSLTGASSYEQYFGPGTRLTVT.

The chain is built from TRBV4-1 and TRBJ2-6, with 10 bases identical to TRBD2. The germline CDR1 and CDR2 sequences are MGHRA and YSYEKL. The CDR3 loop spans 18 amino acids. V shed 1 base and J 4 bases; nucleotides not matched to a gene: 7. CDR3 sequence: CASSQVRGLAPGANVLTF. The CDR3 nucleotides are TGCGCCAGCAGCCAAGTCAGGGGACTAGCGCCCGGGGCCAACGTCCTGACTTTC.

The chain couples TRBV5-4 to TRBJ2-7; 10 nucleotides align to TRBD1. Germline assignment: CDR1 SGHNT and CDR2 YYREEE (reference sequence). V dropped 0 bases and J dropped 4; count of bases not matched to a gene: 4. The CDR3 has 15 residues. In DNA form, the CDR3 reads TGTGCCAGCAGCTTGGGGGGGACAGGGGTATACGAGCAGTACTTC. It codes for CASSLGGTGVYEQYF.

The chain is built from TRBV6-2 or TRBV6-3 and TRBJ1-2; weak D call: TRBD1 (5 bases). V shed 0 bases and J shed 2 bases, with 13 bases lying between them. The CDR3 is made up of 16 amino acids. Germline loops: CDR1 MNHEY, CDR2 SVGEGT. The CDR3 is CASSYSPGRRNYGYTF. The CDR3 DNA follows: TGTGCCAGCAGTTACTCGCCAGGGCGACGAAACTATGGCTACACCTTC.

The chain recombines TRBV21-1 with TRBJ1-3; the table's D call, TRBD1, has no DNA check behind it. TRBV21-1 is tagged as a pseudogene. This CDR3 comprises 15 residues. CDR3 residues: CASSKARHSGNTIYF. For the CDR3, the DNA is TGTGCCAGCAGCAAAGCCAGACACTCTGGAAACACCATATATTTT.

The chain carries TRBV27 and TRBJ1-6; a weak D match, TRBD1 (5 bases). V was clipped by 3 bases and J by 7 bases, with 10 bases between them. Per the germline V gene, CDR1 is MNHEY and CDR2 is SMNVEV (reference sequence). CDR3 size: 14 residues. CDR3 DNA: TGTGCCAGCAGTTTGGGGGGGTGGAATTCACCCCTCCACTTT. Amino acids: CASSLGGWNSPLHF.

CDR3 DNA sequence: TGTGCCACCAGCAGAGAACCTAATTACAATGAGCAGTTCTTC. Its protein is CATSREPNYNEQFF. The V gene is TRBV15, the J gene TRBJ2-1; no clear D gene. The CDR3 extends over 14 amino acids. V was pared by 0 bases and J by 4 bases, with 7 bases between. Germline lookup yields CDR1 LNHNV and CDR2 YYDKDF (reference sequence).

The sample holds a few counts of this clone. The chain links TRBV6-6 to TRBJ2-1, with 8 bases aligning to TRBD1. This CDR3 spans 16 amino acids. Per germline, CDR1 MNHNY and CDR2 SVGAGI (reference sequence). Losses at the gene ends were 5 bases for V and 6 bases for J; bases not matched to a gene: 12. CDR3 DNA sequence: TGTGCCAGCAGTCGACCTATGACAGGGGACAGCAATGAGCAGTTCTTC. Amino acid sequence: CASSRPMTGDSNEQFF.

The chain has TRBV10-2 and TRBJ1-4, with D possibly matching TRBD1 (5 bases). The germline CDR1 and CDR2 sequences are WSHSY and SAAADI. V shed 8 bases and J shed 0 bases, with 13 bases lying between them. This CDR3 is 15 amino acids long. The CDR3 sequence is CASLSRQSTNEKLFF. The CDR3 nucleotides read TGCGCCAGCTTAAGCCGACAGTCAACTAATGAAAAACTGTTTTTT.